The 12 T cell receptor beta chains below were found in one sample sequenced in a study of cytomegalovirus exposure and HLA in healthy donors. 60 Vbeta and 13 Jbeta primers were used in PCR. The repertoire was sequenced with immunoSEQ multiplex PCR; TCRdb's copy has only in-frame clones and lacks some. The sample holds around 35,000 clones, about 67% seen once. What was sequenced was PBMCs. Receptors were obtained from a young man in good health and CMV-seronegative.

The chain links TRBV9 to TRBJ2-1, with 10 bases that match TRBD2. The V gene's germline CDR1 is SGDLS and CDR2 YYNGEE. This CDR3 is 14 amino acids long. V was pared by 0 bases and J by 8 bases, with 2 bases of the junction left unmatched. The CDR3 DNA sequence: TGTGCCAGCAGCGTAGTCCTAGCGGGGGATGAGCAGTTCTTC. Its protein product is CASSVVLAGDEQFF.

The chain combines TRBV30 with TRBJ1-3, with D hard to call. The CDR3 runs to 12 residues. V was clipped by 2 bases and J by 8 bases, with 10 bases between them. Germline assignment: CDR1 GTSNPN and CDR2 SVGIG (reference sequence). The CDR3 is CAWSLRRDTIYF. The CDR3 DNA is TGTGCCTGGAGTCTGAGGAGGGACACCATATATTTT.

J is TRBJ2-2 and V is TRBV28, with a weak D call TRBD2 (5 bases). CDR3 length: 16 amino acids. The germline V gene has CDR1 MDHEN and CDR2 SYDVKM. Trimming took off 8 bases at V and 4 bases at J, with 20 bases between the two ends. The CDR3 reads CASSSTPSRGTGELFF. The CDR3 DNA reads TGTGCCAGCTCCTCCACCCCTAGTCGGGGCACCGGGGAGCTGTTTTTT.

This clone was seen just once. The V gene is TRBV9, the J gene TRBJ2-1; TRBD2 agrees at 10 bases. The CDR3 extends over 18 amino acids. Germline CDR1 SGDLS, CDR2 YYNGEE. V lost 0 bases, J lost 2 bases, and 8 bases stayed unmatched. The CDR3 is CASSVGLAGVPTYNEQFF. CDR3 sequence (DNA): TGTGCCAGCAGCGTAGGGCTAGCGGGAGTTCCGACCTACAATGAGCAGTTCTTC.

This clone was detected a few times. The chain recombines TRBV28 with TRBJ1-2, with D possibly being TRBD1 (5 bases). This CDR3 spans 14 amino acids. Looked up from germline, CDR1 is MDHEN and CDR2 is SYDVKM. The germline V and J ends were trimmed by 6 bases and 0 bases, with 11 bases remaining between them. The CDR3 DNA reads TGTGCCAGCAGCCCTGGACAAGCTAACTATGGCTACACCTTC. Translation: CASSPGQANYGYTF.

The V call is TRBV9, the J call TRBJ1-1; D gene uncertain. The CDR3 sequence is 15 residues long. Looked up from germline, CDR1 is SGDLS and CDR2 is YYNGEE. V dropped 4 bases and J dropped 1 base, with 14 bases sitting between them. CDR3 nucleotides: TGTGCCAGCAGCTTCATATCTGAGGGGAACACTGAAGCTTTCTTT. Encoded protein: CASSFISEGNTEAFF.

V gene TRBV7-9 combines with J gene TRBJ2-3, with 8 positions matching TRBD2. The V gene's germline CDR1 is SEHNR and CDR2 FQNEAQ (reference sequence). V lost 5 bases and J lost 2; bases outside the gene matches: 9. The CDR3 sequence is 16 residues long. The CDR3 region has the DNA TGTGCCAGCAGCCAGTCTAGCGGGCTCTTCACAGATACGCAGTATTTT. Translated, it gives CASSQSSGLFTDTQYF.

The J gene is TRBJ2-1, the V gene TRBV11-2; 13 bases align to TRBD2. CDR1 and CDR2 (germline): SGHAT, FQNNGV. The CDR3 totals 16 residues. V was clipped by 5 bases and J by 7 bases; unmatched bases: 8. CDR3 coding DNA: TGTGCCAGCAGCCCACTGGGGACTAGCGGGAAAAATGAGCAGTTCTTC. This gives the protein CASSPLGTSGKNEQFF.

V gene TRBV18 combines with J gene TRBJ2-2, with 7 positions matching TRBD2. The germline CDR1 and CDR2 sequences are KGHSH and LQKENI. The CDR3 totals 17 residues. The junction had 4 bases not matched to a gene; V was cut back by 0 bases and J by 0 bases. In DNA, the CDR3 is TGTGCCAGCTCACCACCTGGAGCGGGGACGAACACCGGGGAGCTGTTTTTT. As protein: CASSPPGAGTNTGELFF. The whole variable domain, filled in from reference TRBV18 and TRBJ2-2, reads NAGVMQNPRHLVRRRGQEARLRCSPMKGHSHVYWYRQLPEEGLKFMVYLQKENIIDESGMPKERFSAEFPKEGPSILRIQQVVRGDSAAYFCASSPPGAGTNTGELFFGEGSRLTVL.

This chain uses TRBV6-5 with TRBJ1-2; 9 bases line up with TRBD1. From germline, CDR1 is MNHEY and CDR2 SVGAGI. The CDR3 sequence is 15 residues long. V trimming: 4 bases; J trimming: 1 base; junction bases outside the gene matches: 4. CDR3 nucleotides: TGTGCCAGCAGTTCCGGGACAGGGAATAACTATGGCTACACCTTC. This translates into CASSSGTGNNYGYTF.

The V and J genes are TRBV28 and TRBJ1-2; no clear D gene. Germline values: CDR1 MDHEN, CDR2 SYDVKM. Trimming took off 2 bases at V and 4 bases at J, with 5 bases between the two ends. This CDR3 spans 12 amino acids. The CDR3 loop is CASSLNLYGYTF. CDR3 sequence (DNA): TGTGCCAGCAGTTTAAATCTCTATGGCTACACCTTC.

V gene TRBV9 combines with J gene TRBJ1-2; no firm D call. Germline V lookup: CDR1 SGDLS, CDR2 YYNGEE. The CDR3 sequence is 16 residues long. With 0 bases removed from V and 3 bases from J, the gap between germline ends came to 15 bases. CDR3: CASSVVSRREDYGYTF. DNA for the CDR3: TGTGCCAGCAGCGTAGTTTCGCGTCGGGAAGACTATGGCTACACCTTC.